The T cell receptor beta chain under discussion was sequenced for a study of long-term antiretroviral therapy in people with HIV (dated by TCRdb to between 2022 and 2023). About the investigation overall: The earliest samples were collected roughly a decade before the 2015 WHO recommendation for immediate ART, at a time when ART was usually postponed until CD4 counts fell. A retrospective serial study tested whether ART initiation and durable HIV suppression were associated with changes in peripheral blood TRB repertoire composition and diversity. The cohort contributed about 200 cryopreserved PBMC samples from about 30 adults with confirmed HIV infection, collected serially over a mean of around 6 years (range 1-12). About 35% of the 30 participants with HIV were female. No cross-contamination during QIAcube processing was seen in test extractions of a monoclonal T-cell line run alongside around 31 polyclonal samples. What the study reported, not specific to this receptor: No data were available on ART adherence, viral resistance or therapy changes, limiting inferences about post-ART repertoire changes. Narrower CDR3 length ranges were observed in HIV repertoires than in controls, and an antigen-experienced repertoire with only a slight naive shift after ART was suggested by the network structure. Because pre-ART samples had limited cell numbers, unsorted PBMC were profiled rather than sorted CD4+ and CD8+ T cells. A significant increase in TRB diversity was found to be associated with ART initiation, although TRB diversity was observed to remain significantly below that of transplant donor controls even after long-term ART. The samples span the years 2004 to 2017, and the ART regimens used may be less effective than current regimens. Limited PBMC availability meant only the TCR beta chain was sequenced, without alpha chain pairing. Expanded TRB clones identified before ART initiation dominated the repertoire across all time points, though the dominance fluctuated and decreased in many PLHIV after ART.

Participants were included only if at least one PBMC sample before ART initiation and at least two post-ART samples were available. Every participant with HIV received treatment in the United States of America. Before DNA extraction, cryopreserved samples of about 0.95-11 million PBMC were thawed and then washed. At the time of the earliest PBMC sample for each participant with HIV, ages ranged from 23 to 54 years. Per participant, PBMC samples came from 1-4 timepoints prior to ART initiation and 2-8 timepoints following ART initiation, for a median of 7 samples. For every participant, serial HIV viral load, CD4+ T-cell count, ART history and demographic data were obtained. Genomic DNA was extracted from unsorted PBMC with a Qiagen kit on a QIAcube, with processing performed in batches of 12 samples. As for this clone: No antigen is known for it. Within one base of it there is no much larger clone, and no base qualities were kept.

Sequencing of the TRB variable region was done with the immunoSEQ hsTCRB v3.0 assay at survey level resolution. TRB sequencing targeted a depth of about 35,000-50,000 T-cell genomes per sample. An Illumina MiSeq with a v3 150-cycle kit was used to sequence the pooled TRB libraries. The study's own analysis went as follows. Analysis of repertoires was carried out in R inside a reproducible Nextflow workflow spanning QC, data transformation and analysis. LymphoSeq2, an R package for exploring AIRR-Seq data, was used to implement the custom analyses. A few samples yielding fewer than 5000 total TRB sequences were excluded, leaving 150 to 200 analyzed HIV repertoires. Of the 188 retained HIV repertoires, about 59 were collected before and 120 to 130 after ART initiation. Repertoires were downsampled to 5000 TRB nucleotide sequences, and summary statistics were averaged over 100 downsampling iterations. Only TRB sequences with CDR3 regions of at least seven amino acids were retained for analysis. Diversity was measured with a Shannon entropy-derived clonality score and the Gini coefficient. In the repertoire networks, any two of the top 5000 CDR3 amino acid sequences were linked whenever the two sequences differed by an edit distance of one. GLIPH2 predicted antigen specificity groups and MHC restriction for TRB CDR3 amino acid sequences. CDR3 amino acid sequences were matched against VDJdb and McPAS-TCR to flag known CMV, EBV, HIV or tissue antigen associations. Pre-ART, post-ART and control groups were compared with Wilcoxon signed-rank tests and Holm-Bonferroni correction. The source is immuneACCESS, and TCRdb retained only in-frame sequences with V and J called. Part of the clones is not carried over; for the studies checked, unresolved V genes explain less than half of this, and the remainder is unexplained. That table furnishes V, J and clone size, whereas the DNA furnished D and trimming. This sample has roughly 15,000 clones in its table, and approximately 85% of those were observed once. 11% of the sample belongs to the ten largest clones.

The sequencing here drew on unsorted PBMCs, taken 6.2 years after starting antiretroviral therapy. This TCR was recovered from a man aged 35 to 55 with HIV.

The CDR3 region has the sequence CASSYSANEQYF. The nucleotide sequence reads as follows: TGTGCCAGCAGTTACAGCGCGAACGAGCAGTACTTC. This receptor chain uses TRBV5-6 and TRBJ2-7; the D gene assignment is ambiguous. Including the terminal cysteine and phenylalanine, the CDR3 comprises 12 residues. Only CDR3 DNA remains: 36 bases, in frame from the first base. A distance of 11 bases separates the germline ends of V and J, which lose 5 bases and 5 bases respectively. CDR1 SGHDT and CDR2 YYEEEE are derived from the germline V gene.